Shown below are 30 T cell receptor beta chains from a single sample sequenced in a study of beta chain features in type 1 diabetes. The sequenced template was cDNA made from the entire isolated RNA. Generated by immunoSEQ multiplex PCR, the TCRdb table keeps only in-frame clones and is missing some. The repertoire holds 900,000 or so clones, under 20% seen once, with about 0.02% in the top ten. The source material was naive CD4+ T cells from blood. Receptors originate from a young woman in good health.

The chain uses TRBV7-2 and TRBJ2-1, with D hard to call. The germline V gene encodes CDR1 SGHTA and CDR2 FQGNSA. The CDR3 spans 15 residues. Trimming shortened V by 2 bases and J by 3 bases, and 11 bases separated the two germline ends. The chain's CDR3 is CASSLRLGIYNEQFF. CDR3 coding DNA: TGTGCCAGCAGCTTAAGGCTAGGGATCTACAATGAGCAGTTCTTC.

This clone has a handful of counts. The chain uses TRBV2 and TRBJ1-2, with a possible D match to TRBD1 (6 bases). The CDR3 is 12 amino acids. Looked up from germline, CDR1 is SNHLY and CDR2 is FYNNEI. V was trimmed by 6 bases and J by 8 bases, leaving 13 bases between them. This chain's CDR3 is CASRSTGGGYTF. CDR3 bases: TGTGCCAGCAGATCGACAGGTGGAGGCTACACCTTC.

The rearrangement uses TRBV19 and TRBJ2-3; 14 bases fit TRBD2. Germline values: CDR1 LNHDA, CDR2 SQIVND (reference sequence). V was clipped by 5 bases and J by 7 bases; unmatched bases: 8. CDR3 size: 16 residues. DNA for the CDR3: TGTGCCAGTAGTGAGACTAGCGGGAGGGTCAGGAATACGCAGTATTTT. Its translation is CASSETSGRVRNTQYF.

The V gene is TRBV28, the J gene TRBJ1-2; TRBD1 is a possible D gene (6 bases). The V and J ends lost 6 bases and 4 bases respectively, with 12 bases between them. The CDR3 extends over 13 amino acids. From germline, CDR1 is MDHEN and CDR2 SYDVKM. The CDR3 reads CASSSGHLYGYTF. The CDR3 DNA reads TGTGCCAGCAGCTCGGGACACCTCTATGGCTACACCTTC.

Only a few counts were recorded for this clone. The V gene is TRBV15, the J gene TRBJ1-2; D is uncertain. The CDR3 sequence is 12 residues long. V lost 0 bases to trimming and J lost 4 bases, with 3 bases between them. Per the germline V gene, CDR1 is LNHNV and CDR2 is YYDKDF (reference sequence). The CDR3 region has the DNA TGTGCCACCAGCAGAGACTTCTATGGCTACACCTTC. Translation gives CATSRDFYGYTF.

The V and J genes are TRBV5-6 and TRBJ1-2, with D perhaps TRBD1 (6 bases). CDR1 is SGHDT and CDR2 is YYEEEE in the germline V gene. This CDR3 is built from 13 residues. V dropped 4 bases and J dropped 4 bases, with 11 bases sitting between them. The CDR3 nucleotides read TGTGCCAGCAGCGTCGACAGGATCTATGGCTACACCTTC. Protein product: CASSVDRIYGYTF.

This clone was recorded a few times. This chain uses TRBV6-6 with TRBJ2-7; TRBD1 is a possible D gene (6 bases). There are 14 residues in the CDR3. Germline CDR1 reads MNHNY; CDR2 reads SVGAGI (reference sequence). Trimming removed 3 bases at V and 5 bases at J, with 14 bases between. Here the CDR3 reads CASSYLRGSDEQYF. The DNA of the CDR3 is TGTGCCAGCAGTTATCTCAGGGGTAGCGACGAGCAGTACTTC.

The chain employs TRBV28 and TRBJ2-5; D may be TRBD1 (8 bases). Trimming shortened V by 10 bases and J by 3 bases, and 15 bases separated the two germline ends. This CDR3 comprises 13 residues. Germline CDR1 MDHEN, CDR2 SYDVKM. In nucleotides, the CDR3 is TGTGCCACTCGACAGGGGAGGGAAGAGACCCAGTACTTC. Translated, it gives CATRQGREETQYF.

DNA of the CDR3: TGTGCCAGCAGCTTACAGGGGGCCGGAGATACGCAGTATTTT. Residues: CASSLQGAGDTQYF. The rearrangement uses TRBV7-9 and TRBJ2-3; TRBD1 matches at 8 bases. The CDR3 loop spans 14 amino acids. Germline assignment: CDR1 SEHNR and CDR2 FQNEAQ (reference sequence). The junction had 3 bases not matched to a gene; V was cut back by 2 bases and J by 5 bases.

The chain uses TRBV9 and TRBJ2-1; no clear D. V lost 0 bases and J 10 bases, leaving 14 bases between the germline ends. The germline gives CDR1 SGDLS, CDR2 YYNGEE. The CDR3 has 14 amino acids. The CDR3 here is CASSVGGLVPEQFF. The CDR3 bases are TGTGCCAGCAGCGTAGGAGGTTTGGTACCAGAGCAGTTCTTC.

This chain joins TRBV28 and TRBJ2-5; D may be TRBD2 (5 bases). V lost 5 bases and J 3 bases, leaving 25 bases between the germline ends. The CDR3 length is 18 residues. CDR1 is MDHEN and CDR2 is SYDVKM in the germline V gene. The CDR3 sequence: CASSPRSGQSISKETQYF. Here the CDR3 DNA reads TGTGCCAGCAGTCCACGGAGCGGCCAGTCGATATCGAAAGAGACCCAGTACTTC.

The V gene is TRBV5-8, the J gene TRBJ2-2; D not resolved. The CDR3 consists of 16 residues. CDR1 and CDR2 from the germline V gene are SGHTS and YDEGEE. Trimming took 2 bases from V and 1 from J, leaving 12 bases between them. The CDR3, as DNA: TGTGCCAGCAGCTTCTCTTTTGGGCTGAACACCGGGGAGCTGTTTTTT. As protein: CASSFSFGLNTGELFF. The whole variable domain, remainder taken from reference TRBV5-8 and TRBJ2-2, is EAGVTQSPTHLIKTRGQQATLRCSPISGHTSVYWYQQALGLGLQFLLWYDEGEERNRGNFPPRFSGRQFPNYSSELNVNALELEDSALYLCASSFSFGLNTGELFFGEGSRLTVL.

The table lists this clone with a few counts. The rearrangement joins TRBV18 to TRBJ2-7; 7 nucleotides align to TRBD1. Germline assignment: CDR1 KGHSH and CDR2 LQKENI. The length of the CDR3 is 12 residues. V was clipped by 5 bases and J by 6 bases; unmatched bases: 4. CDR3 protein: CASSSTGLEQYF. CDR3 DNA sequence: TGTGCCAGCTCATCGACAGGGCTCGAGCAGTACTTC.

This chain connects TRBV5-1 to TRBJ1-1; D is perhaps TRBD1 (6 bases). V was cut by 4 bases and J by 4 bases, with 11 bases left in between. This CDR3 region has 13 residues. Germline V lookup: CDR1 SGHRS, CDR2 YFSETQ. The CDR3 loop is CASSRTGFTEAFF. As DNA, the CDR3 is TGCGCCAGCAGCCGCACAGGGTTCACTGAAGCTTTCTTT.

This chain uses TRBV7-9 with TRBJ2-7; 16 nucleotides line up with TRBD2. Germline V lookup: CDR1 SEHNR, CDR2 FQNEAQ (reference sequence). This CDR3 spans 18 amino acids. The V and J ends lost 1 base and 5 bases, in that order; junction bases with no gene match: 8. CDR3 loop: CASSLGGLAGGSAHEQYF. The DNA for the CDR3 is TGTGCCAGCAGCTTAGGGGGACTAGCGGGAGGGTCGGCCCACGAGCAGTACTTC.

The chain recombines TRBV29-1 with TRBJ2-2; D gene uncertain. Germline assignment: CDR1 SQVTM and CDR2 ANQGSEA. The CDR3 spans 14 residues. V was shortened by 3 bases and J by 4 bases, with 12 bases between the two germline ends. The CDR3 sequence is CSVEVNRATGELFF. The CDR3 DNA sequence: TGCAGCGTTGAGGTCAATCGGGCCACCGGGGAGCTGTTTTTT.

This chain joins TRBV4-2 and TRBJ2-5, with 7 bases lining up with TRBD2. The CDR3 is made up of 16 amino acids. Per the germline V gene, CDR1 is LGHNA and CDR2 is YNFKEQ. The V segment lost 0 bases and the J segment 9 bases; nucleotides outside the gene matches: 13. CDR3 amino acids: CASSQDRVGGNGAQYF. CDR3 DNA: TGTGCCAGCAGCCAAGATAGGGTGGGAGGGAACGGAGCCCAGTACTTC.

This clone was picked up a small number of times. The rearrangement uses TRBV6-6 and TRBJ2-2; D is ambiguous. Germline V gene data show CDR1 as MNHNY and CDR2 as SVGAGI (reference sequence). Trimming pared 6 bases from V and 6 bases from J, leaving 17 bases between. The CDR3 is made up of 15 amino acids. The chain's CDR3 is CASRLGSTKAGELFF. The CDR3 DNA is TGTGCCAGCAGGCTGGGGTCTACCAAGGCCGGGGAGCTGTTTTTT.

Comments on this clone: Additional DNA sequences in this sample encode the identical CDR3. The chain is built from TRBV28 and TRBJ2-1, with D possibly TRBD2 on 6 matching bases. Germline V gene lookup returns CDR1 MDHEN and CDR2 SYDVKM. The V end was cut by 7 bases, the J end by 4 bases, with 14 bases between. The CDR3 has 14 amino acids. CDR3 amino acids: CASISGGSYNEQFF. CDR3 DNA sequence: TGTGCCAGCATCAGCGGAGGGAGTTACAATGAGCAGTTCTTC.

This clone came up a few times. This sequence joins TRBV5-1 and TRBJ2-1, with 9 bases identical to TRBD2. Germline assignment: CDR1 SGHRS and CDR2 YFSETQ. Trimming at V came to 2 bases and at J to 6 bases, leaving 3 bases not matched to a gene. CDR3 size: 14 residues. DNA for the CDR3: TGCGCCAGCAGCTTAGCGGGAGGAGGCAATGAGCAGTTCTTC. Its translation: CASSLAGGGNEQFF.

Regarding this clone: Other DNA variants within this sample encode the same CDR3. The rearrangement links TRBV5-1 to TRBJ2-7, with D unclear. CDR1 is SGHRS, CDR2 YFSETQ, per germline. The CDR3 spans 14 residues. Trimming stripped 0 bases from V and 2 bases from J, with 9 bases between. The CDR3 sequence is CASSLVPGPYEQYF. The CDR3 nucleotides are TGCGCCAGCAGCTTGGTTCCGGGCCCCTACGAGCAGTACTTC. Filled out from reference TRBV5-1 and TRBJ2-7, the complete variable domain reads KAGVTQTPRYLIKTRGQQVTLSCSPISGHRSVSWYQQTPGQGLQFLFEYFSETQRNKGNFPGRFSGRQFSNSRSEMNVSTLELGDSALYLCASSLVPGPYEQYFGPGTRLTVT.

This clone was counted a few times. The chain is built from TRBV18 and TRBJ2-7; 9 bases map to TRBD1. In germline, CDR1 is KGHSH, CDR2 LQKENI. CDR3 length: 16 residues. J was trimmed by 5 bases and V by 2 bases; bases with no gene match: 10. The CDR3: CASSPTSGTGLHEQYF. Here the CDR3 DNA reads TGTGCCAGCTCACCAACCTCCGGGACAGGGCTTCACGAGCAGTACTTC.

V usage is TRBV14 and J usage is TRBJ1-2; D gene ambiguous. Germline V CDR1 and CDR2: SGHDN, FVKESK. The CDR3 is 15 residues long. Trimming stripped 4 bases from V and 1 base from J, with 13 bases between. CDR3 DNA: TGTGCCAGCAGCCCGCTCCAGGAGAATAACTATGGCTACACCTTC. This translates into CASSPLQENNYGYTF.

CDR3 loop: CASSPLSANYNEQFF. CDR3 DNA: TGTGCCAGCTCACCTCTCTCGGCAAATTACAATGAGCAGTTCTTC. This rearrangement joins TRBV18 to TRBJ2-1; D ambiguous. Between the trimmed V and J ends, which lost 3 bases and 4 bases, there was a span of 13 bases. CDR1 and CDR2 from the germline V gene are KGHSH and LQKENI. The CDR3 is 15 amino acids.

This clone was seen only a few times. The chain combines TRBV15 with TRBJ2-7; 8 positions match TRBD1. CDR3 length equals 16 residues. CDR1 is LNHNV, CDR2 YYDKDF, per germline (reference sequence). V was pared by 5 bases and J by 7 bases, with 16 bases of the junction left unmatched. The CDR3 is CATSETPRTGIGEQYF. CDR3 bases: TGTGCCACCAGCGAGACCCCTCGGACAGGGATTGGAGAGCAGTACTTC. Looking up the rest from reference TRBV15 and TRBJ2-7 gives the full variable domain: DAMVIQNPRYQVTQFGKPVTLSCSQTLNHNVMYWYQQKSSQAPKLLFHYYDKDFNNEADTPDNFQSRRPNTSFCFLDIRSPGLGDTAMYLCATSETPRTGIGEQYFGPGTRLTVT.

V and J are TRBV12-2 and TRBJ2-4; TRBD2, the D gene given by the table, was not confirmed from the DNA. TRBV12-2 corresponds to a pseudogene. This CDR3 has 19 residues. The CDR3 spells CASRLAGSSLGIAKNIQYF. The CDR3 DNA sequence: TGTGCAAGTCGCTTAGCGGGGTCCTCACTAGGAATAGCCAAAAACATTCAGTACTTC.

This clone appeared a few times. The chain is built from TRBV6-5 and TRBJ2-2; the match to TRBD1 covers 7 bases. The CDR3 loop spans 14 amino acids. CDR1 and CDR2 from the germline V gene are MNHEY and SVGAGI. The V segment lost 7 bases and the J segment 7 bases; nucleotides outside the gene matches: 9. CDR3 protein: CASKGQVFYGELFF. The CDR3 DNA is TGTGCCAGCAAAGGACAGGTTTTTTACGGGGAGCTGTTTTTT.

This clone was seen a handful of times. V is TRBV7-6 and J is TRBJ2-2, with D possibly matching TRBD1 (6 bases). The germline gives CDR1 SGHVS, CDR2 FNYEAQ. V was shortened by 5 bases and J by 8 bases, with 9 bases between the two germline ends. The CDR3 has 12 residues. CDR3 DNA: TGTGCCAGCAGCCAAGACAGGGGGGAGCTGTTTTTT. Amino acid sequence: CASSQDRGELFF.

This clone has just a few counts. The genes are TRBV11-2 and TRBJ2-1; D not resolved. Looked up from germline, CDR1 is SGHAT and CDR2 is FQNNGV. Trimming cost V 0 bases and J 4 bases, with 4 bases left between them. CDR3 length equals 13 residues. The CDR3 region has the DNA TGTGCCAGCAGCTTAGAGAGGTACAATGAGCAGTTCTTC. This sequence encodes CASSLERYNEQFF.

This clone was counted a few times. The V and J genes are TRBV4-2 and TRBJ2-1; tentatively, D is TRBD1 (6 bases). The V and J ends lost 3 bases and 1 base respectively, with 13 bases between them. The CDR3 is 16 residues long. The germline CDR1 and CDR2 sequences are LGHNA and YNFKEQ. The CDR3 spells CASSQEIGGSYNEQFF. As DNA, the CDR3 is TGTGCCAGCAGCCAGGAGATAGGGGGTTCCTACAATGAGCAGTTCTTC.